The rows below give T cell receptor beta chains drawn from one sample of a study of T-cell memory formation after mild COVID-19. TCRdb itself ran the 5' RACE reads through MiXCR, one entry per CDR3 protein. There are around 200,000 distinct CDR3 sequences in the sample; 20% to 25% occur only once, and approximately 22% lies in the top ten. The specimen was PBMCs or a T cell subset sorted from them (not recorded which). The receptors come from an adult woman who had mild COVID-19 (a few samples of this study predate the infection). Cell type and time point are not known. Each CDR3 is given with its conserved first and last residue. A D gene is named only where the DNA matches it firmly. Size values are once, few and many counts, or a class for expanded clones, and some rows have none.

j_call,d_call,v_call,clone_size,cdr3_aa,cdr3_nt
TRBJ2-5,.,TRBV4-1,.,CASIQEGRGETQYF,TGCGCCAGCATCCAAGAAGGACGGGGAGAGACCCAGTACTTC
TRBJ2-7,.,TRBV29-1,few,CSVVAGGTYEQYF,TGCAGCGTTGTGGCGGGCGGGACCTACGAGCAGTACTTC
TRBJ2-7,TRBD1,TRBV20-1,.,CSARDLYSGGYEQYF,TGCAGTGCTAGAGATCTCTACTCAGGGGGATATGAGCAGTACTTC
TRBJ1-1,TRBD1,TRBV7-8,.,CASSSLPGTVGGTEAFF,TGTGCCAGCAGCTCTCTTCCCGGGACAGTGGGGGGGACTGAAGCTTTCTTT
TRBJ2-1,.,TRBV6-8,few,CASSSWVDNEQFF,TGTGCCAGCAGCTCGTGGGTTGACAATGAGCAGTTCTTC
TRBJ2-5,TRBD1,TRBV12-3/TRBV12-4,many,CASSSYAGTGLRETQYF,TGTGCCAGCAGTTCCTACGCCGGGACAGGGCTAAGAGAGACCCAGTACTTC
TRBJ2-7,TRBD2,TRBV7-6,.,CASSRSGRAYEQYF,TGTGCCAGCAGCAGAAGCGGGAGGGCCTACGAGCAGTACTTC
TRBJ2-5,.,TRBV12-3/TRBV12-4,many,CASSHGPAPEETQYF,TGTGCCAGCAGTCATGGACCAGCCCCCGAAGAGACCCAGTACTTC
TRBJ2-5,TRBD2,TRBV7-2,few,CASSHLAGGWETQYF,TGTGCCAGCAGCCACCTAGCGGGAGGGTGGGAGACCCAGTACTTC
TRBJ2-7,.,TRBV20-1,few,CSATGQSGLEQYF,TGCAGTGCTACCGGACAGTCCGGGCTCGAGCAGTACTTC
TRBJ2-1,TRBD2,TRBV30,.,CAWGGLALSYNEQFF,TGTGCCTGGGGGGGACTAGCGCTTTCCTACAATGAGCAGTTCTTC
TRBJ2-3,TRBD2,TRBV24-1,few,CATSEFSAGGGDTQYF,TGTGCCACCAGTGAATTCTCAGCGGGAGGAGGGGATACGCAGTATTTT
TRBJ2-5,.,TRBV6-2/TRBV6-3,.,CASSFSGPQETQYF,TGTGCCAGCAGTTTCAGCGGGCCACAAGAGACCCAGTACTTC
TRBJ2-3,TRBD2,TRBV7-9,.,CASSSIAGRERVDTQYF,TGTGCCAGCAGCTCAATCGCGGGGCGGGAGAGGGTAGATACGCAGTATTTT
TRBJ1-1,TRBD1,TRBV7-9,.,CASSWGQQNTEAFF,TGTGCCAGCAGCTGGGGACAGCAGAACACTGAAGCTTTCTTT
TRBJ1-4,TRBD1,TRBV5-1,.,CASSGSGTEFMGDEKLFF,TGCGCCAGCAGCGGCTCCGGGACAGAGTTTATGGGGGATGAAAAACTGTTTTTT
TRBJ1-4,TRBD1,TRBV6-5,.,CASSTAGGQPREKLFF,TGTGCCAGCAGTACCGCCGGGGGACAGCCAAGGGAAAAACTGTTTTTT
TRBJ2-3,TRBD2,TRBV24-1,few,CATSDLGSGMADTQYF,TGTGCCACCAGTGACCTTGGTAGCGGGATGGCAGATACGCAGTATTTT
TRBJ2-7,.,TRBV4-1,.,CASRFLDGSSYEQYF,TGCGCCAGCAGATTTCTGGACGGTAGCTCCTACGAGCAGTACTTC
TRBJ2-4,.,TRBV7-9,.,CASSRPSGNIQYF,TGTGCCAGCAGTCGACCTTCAGGGAACATTCAGTACTTC
TRBJ1-2,.,TRBV15,.,CATSRDRGTHYGYTF,TGTGCCACCAGCAGAGATCGAGGGACACACTATGGCTACACCTTC
TRBJ1-2,.,TRBV5-6,many,CASRSTGAFYGYTF,TGTGCCAGCAGGTCCACGGGGGCCTTCTATGGCTACACCTTC
TRBJ2-2,.,TRBV7-9,.,CASRIRDAGELFF,TGTGCCAGCAGGATCAGGGACGCCGGGGAGCTGTTTTTT
TRBJ2-1,TRBD2,TRBV4-2,few,CASSLTVAGGRNEQFF,TGTGCCAGCAGCCTCACAGTAGCGGGGGGGCGAAATGAGCAGTTCTTC
TRBJ1-5,.,TRBV7-8,.,CASSLEGITGNLRQPQHF,TGTGCCAGCAGCTTAGAGGGGATAACAGGGAACCTACGACAGCCCCAGCATTTT
TRBJ2-7,TRBD1,TRBV7-2,few,CASSLAFKTGSYEQYF,TGTGCCAGCAGCTTAGCGTTTAAGACAGGGTCCTACGAGCAGTACTTC
TRBJ2-7,.,TRBV27,.,CASSLSGGQRYEQYF,TGTGCCAGCAGTTTATCAGGGGGACAACGATACGAGCAGTACTTC
TRBJ2-3,TRBD2,TRBV4-3,.,CASSQDPNQTSGSTDTQYF,TGCGCCAGCAGCCAAGATCCTAATCAGACTAGCGGGAGCACAGATACGCAGTATTTT
TRBJ2-5,.,TRBV7-3,.,CASSLNWAPGETQYF,TGTGCCAGCAGCTTAAATTGGGCCCCCGGAGAGACCCAGTACTTC
TRBJ2-7,.,TRBV7-6,.,CASSSDLSVPNSYEQYF,TGTGCCAGCAGCTCCGATCTCAGCGTTCCTAACTCCTACGAGCAGTACTTC
TRBJ2-7,.,TRBV6-5,once,CASSYSPGTYEQYF,TGTGCCAGCAGTTACTCGCCGGGAACATACGAGCAGTACTTC
TRBJ2-5,.,TRBV24-1,few,CATSDWGRTARETQYF,TGTGCCACCAGTGATTGGGGACGGACCGCACGAGAGACCCAGTACTTC
TRBJ1-2,.,TRBV7-2,.,CASSSSDTPRGYGYTF,TGTGCCAGCAGCTCCAGTGACACCCCGAGGGGGTATGGCTACACCTTC
TRBJ1-2,.,TRBV12-3/TRBV12-4,few,CASSFPPGREANYGYTF,TGTGCCAGCAGTTTTCCCCCGGGACGGGAAGCTAACTATGGCTACACCTTC
TRBJ2-3,.,TRBV20-1,.,CSARDWGTSTDTQYF,TGCAGTGCTAGAGATTGGGGGACGAGCACAGATACGCAGTATTTT
TRBJ2-3,.,TRBV19,.,CASSPWAGASTDTQYF,TGTGCCAGTAGCCCATGGGCGGGGGCGAGTACAGATACGCAGTATTTT
TRBJ2-7,.,TRBV5-5,.,CASSPGTSNYEQYF,TGTGCCAGCAGCCCCGGGACCTCAAACTACGAGCAGTACTTC
TRBJ2-3,.,TRBV4-3,.,CASSLLSLGGRKSDTQYF,TGCGCCAGCAGCCTGCTAAGTTTGGGGGGCAGGAAATCGGATACGCAGTATTTT
TRBJ2-7,.,TRBV7-2,many,CASSSFPGKTYEQYF,TGTGCCAGCAGCTCCTTCCCGGGGAAAACCTACGAGCAGTACTTC
TRBJ1-1,.,TRBV20-1,.,CSARGLGATTEAFF,TGCAGTGCTAGAGGACTGGGGGCGACCACTGAAGCTTTCTTT
TRBJ2-3,TRBD2,TRBV7-2,few,CASSDPGLAGVMGTDTQYF,TGTGCCAGCAGCGACCCGGGACTAGCGGGAGTAATGGGGACAGATACGCAGTATTTT
TRBJ1-4,TRBD1,TRBV7-9,few,CASSARQGEIREKLFF,TGTGCCAGCAGCGCACGACAGGGAGAGATCAGGGAAAAACTGTTTTTT
TRBJ1-1,.,TRBV7-9,.,CASSKGVTEAFF,TGTGCCAGCTCGAAGGGAGTTACTGAAGCTTTCTTT
TRBJ2-3,TRBD2,TRBV24-1,few,CATGSGLAEGSADTQYF,TGTGCCACCGGCTCCGGACTAGCGGAGGGGAGCGCAGATACGCAGTATTTT
TRBJ2-7,.,TRBV12-3/TRBV12-4,.,CASRYLTYEQYF,TGTGCCAGCAGGTACCTTACCTACGAGCAGTACTTC
TRBJ1-5,TRBD1,TRBV30,.,CAWTTGTGVNQPQHF,TGTGCCTGGACTACCGGGACAGGGGTAAATCAGCCCCAGCATTTT
TRBJ2-3,.,TRBV7-6,many,CASSLLQGLDTQYF,TGTGCCAGCAGCTTACTCCAGGGTTTGGATACGCAGTATTTT
TRBJ2-7,.,TRBV25-1,.,CASSDPPQGYEQYF,TGTGCCAGCAGTGACCCACCACAGGGCTACGAGCAGTACTTC
TRBJ1-2,.,TRBV7-9,few,CASSSRGAEYGYTF,TGTGCCAGCAGCTCCCGGGGGGCGGAGTATGGCTACACCTTC
TRBJ2-1,.,TRBV5-1,many,CASSSTNEQFF,TGCGCCAGCAGCTCTACCAATGAGCAGTTCTTC
TRBJ1-5,.,TRBV6-5,many,CASSPSVGQPQHF,TGTGCCAGCAGCCCCTCTGTAGGTCAGCCCCAGCATTTT
TRBJ2-7,.,TRBV24-1,.,CATSAGGSNEQYF,TGTGCCACCAGTGCGGGCGGTTCGAACGAGCAGTACTTC
TRBJ2-1,.,TRBV9,few,CASSVFPYTPASYNEQFF,TGTGCCAGCAGCGTGTTCCCTTATACCCCGGCCTCCTACAATGAGCAGTTCTTC
TRBJ1-5,.,TRBV12-3/TRBV12-4,few,CASSSTFYSNQPQHF,TGTGCCAGCAGTTCTACTTTCTATAGCAATCAGCCCCAGCATTTT
TRBJ2-3,.,TRBV2,.,CASSEARDSFTDTQCF,TGTGCCAGCAGTGAAGCCCGGGACTCCTTCACAGATACGCAGTGTTTT
TRBJ2-7,.,TRBV29-1,.,CSVELVSYEQYF,TGCAGCGTTGAGCTCGTCTCCTACGAGCAGTACTTC
TRBJ2-3,.,TRBV6-5,.,CASSYGLSERTDTQYF,TGTGCCAGCAGTTACGGGTTGAGCGAGCGCACAGATACGCAGTATTTT